Following are 23 T cell receptor beta chains from one sample sequenced in a study of cytomegalovirus exposure and HLA in healthy donors (TCRdb year 2017). The library was produced with the immunoSEQ multiplex PCR assay. The multiplex PCR relied on a mix of 60 forward primers for TCR Vbeta segments and 13 reverse primers for TCR Jbeta segments. TCRdb took over this immuneACCESS table, retaining in-frame rearrangements with V and J assigned. Such tables are incomplete; in checked studies, under half of the missing clones stem from an unresolved V gene, and the remainder is unexplained. The table for this sample lists some 40,000 clones; roughly 81% of them were counted only once. The ten largest clones represent more than 6% of the sample. Sequences were obtained from PBMCs. These receptors were obtained from a man younger than 40 in good health and CMV-seronegative.

V gene TRBV15 combines with J gene TRBJ1-5; 7 positions agree with TRBD1. CDR1 is LNHNV, CDR2 YYDKDF, per germline (reference sequence). This CDR3 is built from 15 residues. V shed 3 bases, J shed 3 bases, and the junction held 5 bases outside the gene matches. CDR3 nucleotide sequence: TGTGCCACCAGCAGGCCGGGACAGAACAATCAGCCCCAGCATTTT. Its protein product is CATSRPGQNNQPQHF.

This clone was recorded a few times. The chain recombines TRBV28 with TRBJ2-7, with 10 positions matching TRBD2. V shed 2 bases and J 0 bases; nucleotides not matched to a gene: 4. The CDR3 is 16 residues long. Germline V gene lookup returns CDR1 MDHEN and CDR2 SYDVKM. The CDR3 loop reads CASSLTASGSSYEQYF. The CDR3 region has the DNA TGTGCCAGCAGTTTAACCGCTAGCGGGAGCTCCTACGAGCAGTACTTC.

The genes are TRBV7-9 and TRBJ2-2, with 7 bases matching TRBD1. The CDR3 sequence is 18 residues long. Trimming at V came to 1 base and at J to 8 bases, leaving 16 bases not matched to a gene. In germline, CDR1 is SEHNR, CDR2 FQNEAQ (reference sequence). The CDR3 sequence is CASSLVGLRDSEEGELFF. CDR3 nucleotides: TGTGCCAGCAGCTTAGTCGGCTTGAGGGACAGCGAAGAGGGGGAGCTGTTTTTT.

The chain combines TRBV7-9 with TRBJ1-1; possible D gene TRBD1, 6 bases. Germline CDR1 and CDR2: SEHNR and FQNEAQ (reference sequence). V was clipped by 5 bases and J by 4 bases, with 20 bases between them. This CDR3 is 16 amino acids long. The CDR3 loop reads CASSPAGGEGSTEAFF. CDR3 DNA: TGTGCCAGCAGCCCCGCGGGGGGCGAGGGGAGCACTGAAGCTTTCTTT.

The chain combines TRBV18 with TRBJ2-2, with 10 bases fitting TRBD1. The CDR3 extends over 24 amino acids. The V segment lost 1 base and the J segment 0 bases; nucleotides outside the gene matches: 23. Germline CDR1 is KGHSH and CDR2 is LQKENI. The CDR3: CASSPQERPSSGQGTLANTGELFF. The CDR3 nucleotides are TGTGCCAGCTCACCACAGGAAAGACCTTCGTCGGGACAGGGGACCTTAGCGAACACCGGGGAGCTGTTTTTT.

This CDR3 is CASSQWAGLPSEQYF. CDR3 DNA sequence: TGTGCCAGCAGCCAATGGGCGGGGTTACCTAGCGAGCAGTACTTC. This chain uses TRBV14 with TRBJ2-7, with D maybe TRBD2 (6 bases). Germline CDR1 is SGHDN and CDR2 is FVKESK. The V end was cut by 2 bases, the J end by 6 bases, with 17 bases between. The CDR3 runs to 15 residues.

This clone was seen a handful of times. V gene TRBV5-5 combines with J gene TRBJ1-6; 7 bases map to TRBD1. The CDR3 consists of 15 residues. V lost 0 bases, J lost 7 bases, and 4 bases stayed unmatched. In germline, CDR1 is SGHKS, CDR2 YYEKEE (reference sequence). CDR3 residues: CASSLAGTENSPLHF. The CDR3 nucleotides are TGTGCCAGCAGCTTGGCCGGGACAGAGAATTCACCCCTCCACTTT.

The V and J genes are TRBV27 and TRBJ1-1, with a possible D match to TRBD1 (5 bases). Germline V CDR1 and CDR2: MNHEY, SMNVEV (reference sequence). This CDR3 has 14 amino acids. V lost 8 bases and J 2 bases, leaving 15 bases between the germline ends. The CDR3 loop is CASPARGSNTEAFF. CDR3 sequence (DNA): TGTGCCAGCCCTGCGCGGGGGTCAAACACTGAAGCTTTCTTT.

The CDR3 region is CASRRTGEGTEAFF. The CDR3 DNA reads as TGTGCCAGCAGACGGACAGGGGAGGGAACTGAAGCTTTCTTT. The rearrangement joins TRBV6-5 to TRBJ1-1; 9 bases match TRBD1. Trimming at V came to 6 bases and at J to 5 bases, leaving 7 bases not matched to a gene. This CDR3 spans 14 amino acids. From germline, CDR1 is MNHEY and CDR2 SVGAGI.

The table lists this clone with a few counts. The chain recombines TRBV6-1 with TRBJ1-4; D is uncertain. Germline lookup yields CDR1 MNHNS and CDR2 SASEGT. This CDR3 contains 15 residues. V gave up 2 bases and J gave up 5 bases, with 12 bases separating them. The CDR3 loop reads CASSELGGQNEKLFF. The CDR3 DNA is TGTGCCAGCAGTGAATTGGGAGGGCAGAATGAAAAACTGTTTTTT.

The chain combines TRBV6-6 with TRBJ1-6; D possibly corresponds to TRBD1 (6 bases). Germline CDR1 and CDR2: MNHNY and SVGAGI (reference sequence). There are 14 residues in the CDR3. Trimming stripped 6 bases from V and 7 bases from J, with 13 bases between. The CDR3 DNA reads TGTGCCAGCAGCTACAGACAGGAAAATTCACCCCTCCACTTT. Protein: CASSYRQENSPLHF.

The chain carries TRBV27 and TRBJ2-5; 9 bases map to TRBD1. This CDR3 region has 15 residues. Trimming at V came to 5 bases and at J to 0 bases, leaving 4 bases not matched to a gene. CDR1 and CDR2 (germline): MNHEY, SMNVEV (reference sequence). The chain's CDR3 is CASSTGTGYQETQYF. CDR3 coding DNA: TGTGCCAGCAGTACCGGGACAGGGTACCAAGAGACCCAGTACTTC.

The chain employs TRBV19 and TRBJ1-1; TRBD1 is a possible D gene (5 bases). The CDR3 spans 13 residues. Trimming cost V 7 bases and J 7 bases, with 16 bases left between them. Germline V CDR1 and CDR2: LNHDA, SQIVND (reference sequence). DNA for the CDR3: TGTGCCAGTAATAGGGGAGGGCCCTATGAAGCTTTCTTT. Its protein is CASNRGGPYEAFF.

The count of this clone is one. This chain links TRBV5-1 with TRBJ2-2, with TRBD1 matching over 8 bases. CDR3 length equals 13 residues. Germline CDR1 reads SGHRS; CDR2 reads YFSETQ. J was trimmed by 6 bases and V by 3 bases; bases with no gene match: 1. The CDR3: CASSWTGSGELFF. CDR3 nucleotide sequence: TGCGCCAGCAGCTGGACAGGGTCCGGGGAGCTGTTTTTT.

In its sample, this clone was seen once. The gene calls are TRBV6-1 and TRBJ1-3, with a possible D match to TRBD1 (6 bases). The germline CDR1 and CDR2 sequences are MNHNS and SASEGT. V lost 2 bases to trimming and J lost 1 base, with 6 bases between them. This CDR3 region has 14 residues. The CDR3 region is CASSERGSGNTIYF. The CDR3 bases are TGTGCCAGCAGTGAAAGGGGGTCTGGAAACACCATATATTTT.

This sequence joins TRBV7-9 and TRBJ1-6; D not certain. This CDR3 has 15 residues. CDR1 and CDR2 from the germline V gene are SEHNR and FQNEAQ (reference sequence). Trimming took 1 base from V and 5 from J, leaving 9 bases between them. The CDR3 spells CASSLGTSHNSPLHF. The CDR3 region has the DNA TGTGCCAGCAGCTTAGGGACTAGCCATAATTCACCCCTCCACTTT.

The chain carries TRBV5-1 and TRBJ1-4, with D perhaps TRBD1 (5 bases). Trimming took off 0 bases at V and 4 bases at J, with 7 bases between the two ends. Germline V gene lookup returns CDR1 SGHRS and CDR2 YFSETQ. The CDR3 is made up of 14 amino acids. The CDR3 spells CASSLAGVNEKLFF. DNA of the CDR3: TGCGCCAGCAGCTTGGCGGGGGTTAATGAAAAACTGTTTTTT.

Points on this clone: The junction shows a germline mismatch at one end, possibly a read error. This chain joins TRBV5-1 and TRBJ1-2, with unresolved D. This CDR3 comprises 14 residues. Germline CDR1 is SGHRS and CDR2 is YFSETQ. Written as DNA, the CDR3 is TGCGCCAGCAGCTCAGCGCCACCTAACTATGGCTACCCCTTC. Protein sequence: CASSSAPPNYGYPF. The entire variable domain, with the rest obtained from reference TRBV5-1 and TRBJ1-2, is as follows: KAGVTQTPRYLIKTRGQQVTLSCSPISGHRSVSWYQQTPGQGLQFLFEYFSETQRNKGNFPGRFSGRQFSNSRSEMNVSTLELGDSALYLCASSSAPPNYGYPFGSGTRLTVV.

The V call is TRBV2, the J call TRBJ2-2; TRBD2 might be the D (5 bases). Germline CDR1 is SNHLY and CDR2 is FYNNEI. The length of the CDR3 is 14 residues. Trimming took off 7 bases at V and 6 bases at J, with 15 bases between the two ends. CDR3 in amino acids: CASKREGPAGELFF. Written as DNA, the CDR3 is TGTGCCAGCAAACGGGAAGGGCCCGCCGGGGAGCTGTTTTTT.

This CDR3 reads CASRLTGISAYGYTF. The CDR3 bases are TGTGCCAGCAGGCTAACAGGGATTTCTGCCTATGGCTACACCTTC. J is TRBJ1-2 and V is TRBV27; possible D gene TRBD1, 6 bases. This CDR3 spans 15 amino acids. Germline CDR1 reads MNHEY; CDR2 reads SMNVEV (reference sequence). The germline V and J ends were trimmed by 6 bases and 4 bases, with 18 bases remaining between them.

The CDR3: CASSLTGQGGIMNTEAFF. The CDR3, as DNA: TGTGCCAGCAGCTTAACCGGACAGGGGGGAATCATGAACACTGAAGCTTTCTTT. The rearrangement uses TRBV7-3 and TRBJ1-1; TRBD1 matches 10 bases. CDR3 length: 18 amino acids. Unmatched junction bases numbered 7, after V lost 0 bases and J lost 0 bases. Per germline, CDR1 SGHTA and CDR2 FQGTGA.

The gene calls are TRBV15 and TRBJ1-3; D might be TRBD1 (5 bases). The CDR3 totals 19 residues. Germline V gene sequence: CDR1 LNHNV, CDR2 YYDKDF (reference sequence). V was pared by 0 bases and J by 0 bases, with 18 bases between. CDR3 bases: TGTGCCACCAGCAGAGATAGTTGGGGACTTTCGTCCTCTGGAAACACCATATATTTT. It is translated as CATSRDSWGLSSSGNTIYF.

J is TRBJ2-4 and V is TRBV5-4, with TRBD1 matching 7 bases. The V gene end was trimmed by 2 bases and the J gene end by 4 bases; junction bases not matched to a gene: 6. Germline CDR1 reads SGHNT; CDR2 reads YYREEE (reference sequence). This CDR3 is built from 15 residues. As DNA, the CDR3 is TGTGCCAGCAGCTTCCCCGGGACAGAGAAAAACATTCAGTACTTC. Protein: CASSFPGTEKNIQYF.